This TCR beta chain was profiled in a study of blood T cell repertoires in COVID-19 (TCRdb year 2020). For the wider study: Samples from collaborators originated in the United States, Italy and Spain and spanned both the acute and convalescent phases of COVID-19. The prospective study material was composed of cDNA or gDNA derived from T cells, B-cell-depleted T cells, or PBMCs. Deeply sampled blood TCRbeta repertoires from subjects exposed to, actively infected with, or recovered from COVID-19 were included in the dataset. A freely available public database, intended as a resource for researchers studying the immune response to SARS-CoV-2, is where the repertoires were released. The samples were drawn from the first 160 participants of the ongoing ImmuneRACE study and from some 1,300 subjects provided by 6 global collaborators. A de-identified subject ID, COVID-19 status, age in years and sex were almost always included in the sample metadata. Where available, HLA class I and class II types were taken from metadata supplied by the sample provider and were not determined by assay-based typing. The research as a whole found: The amount of clinical and demographic metadata varied by source and participant and was provided uncurated.

TCRbeta CDR3 regions were amplified from genomic DNA by means of the immunoSEQ Assay, a bias-controlled multiplex PCR. Concerning the study's data processing: The number of nucleated cells in each sample was estimated from the amplification of reference gene primers within the assay. To quantify the absolute abundance of each unique TCRbeta CDR3 rearrangement, sequence reads were collapsed and filtered. For each sample, productive Simpson clonality was calculated as the square root of Simpson's diversity index across productive rearrangements. TCRdb carries this immuneACCESS record with in-frame sequences only. Its versions omit some clonotypes, under half of them owing to an unresolved V gene in the studies checked, with the rest unexplained. D and trimming come from the DNA, and the V and J calls and clone size come from that table. In all, the sample holds under 150,000 clones, and about 80% of those were seen once. Of the sample, under 4.5% is held by the ten largest clones.

Each collaborating institution followed its own protocols to collect whole blood in K2EDTA tubes. For TCRbeta analysis, collaborators shipped samples as frozen whole blood, isolated PBMCs, or DNA extracted from either of those sample types. For this clone: Its antigen is still unknown. No qualities accompany the bases; no much larger clone lies one base away.

The CDR3 sequence holds 17 residues, the cysteine and phenylalanine included. Kept here is only the CDR3 DNA, which spans 51 bases and is read in frame from base 1. According to the germline V gene, CDR1 reads SGDLS and CDR2 reads YYNGEE. At the junction V is shortened by 4 bases and J by 2 bases; bases outside the gene matches: 9. Sequencing input: peripheral blood. This TCR was recovered from a woman aged 60 to 75 with acute or convalescent COVID-19. The chain is encoded by TRBV9 joined to TRBJ2-1, and 10 bases in between align with TRBD2. Here is the DNA: TGTGCCAGCAGCCCCCGAACCGGGACTAGCGCCTACAATGAGCAGTTCTTC. Its amino acids are CASSPRTGTSAYNEQFF.